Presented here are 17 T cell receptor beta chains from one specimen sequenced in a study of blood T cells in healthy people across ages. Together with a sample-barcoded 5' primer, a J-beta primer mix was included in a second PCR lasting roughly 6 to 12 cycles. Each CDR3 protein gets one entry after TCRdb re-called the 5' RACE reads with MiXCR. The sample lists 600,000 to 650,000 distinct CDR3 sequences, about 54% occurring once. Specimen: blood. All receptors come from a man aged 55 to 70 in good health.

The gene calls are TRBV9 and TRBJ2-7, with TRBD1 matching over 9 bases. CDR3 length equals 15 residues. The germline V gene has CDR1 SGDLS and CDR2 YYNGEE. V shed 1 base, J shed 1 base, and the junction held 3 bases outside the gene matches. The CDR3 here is CASSVNDRGSYEQYF. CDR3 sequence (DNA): TGTGCCAGCAGCGTAAACGACAGGGGGTCCTACGAGCAGTACTTC. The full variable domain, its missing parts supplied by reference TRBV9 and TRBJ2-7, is DSGVTQTPKHLITATGQRVTLRCSPRSGDLSVYWYQQSLDQGLQFLIQYYNGEERAKGNILERFSAQQFPDLHSELNLSSLELGDSALYFCASSVNDRGSYEQYFGPGTRLTVT.

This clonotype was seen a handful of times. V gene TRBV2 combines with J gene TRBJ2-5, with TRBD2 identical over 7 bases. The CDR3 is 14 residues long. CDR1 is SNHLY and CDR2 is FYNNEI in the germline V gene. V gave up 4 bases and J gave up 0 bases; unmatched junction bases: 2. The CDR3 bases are TGTGCCAGCAGTGCCGGGACTAACCAAGAGACCCAGTACTTC. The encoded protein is CASSAGTNQETQYF.

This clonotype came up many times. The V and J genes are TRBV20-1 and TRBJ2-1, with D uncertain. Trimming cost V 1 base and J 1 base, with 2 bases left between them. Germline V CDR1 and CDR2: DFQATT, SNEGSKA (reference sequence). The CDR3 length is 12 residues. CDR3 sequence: CSARGSYNEQFF. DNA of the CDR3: TGCAGTGCTAGAGGGTCCTACAATGAGCAGTTCTTC.

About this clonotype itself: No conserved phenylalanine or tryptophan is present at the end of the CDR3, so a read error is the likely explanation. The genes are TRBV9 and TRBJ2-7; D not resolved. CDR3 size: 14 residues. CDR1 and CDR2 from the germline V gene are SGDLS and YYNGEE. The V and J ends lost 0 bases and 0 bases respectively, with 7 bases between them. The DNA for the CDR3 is TGTGCCAGCAGCGTAGACGCGTACTCCTACGAGCAGTACTTA. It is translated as CASSVDAYSYEQYL.

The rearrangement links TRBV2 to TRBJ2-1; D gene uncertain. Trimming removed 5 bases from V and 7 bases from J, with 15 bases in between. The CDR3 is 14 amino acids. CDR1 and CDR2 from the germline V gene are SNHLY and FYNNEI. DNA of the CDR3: TGTGCCAGCAGTACATACTTTGTGGGGAATGAGCAGTTCTTC. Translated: CASSTYFVGNEQFF. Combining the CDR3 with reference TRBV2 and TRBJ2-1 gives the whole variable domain EPEVTQTPSHQVTQMGQEVILRCVPISNHLYFYWYRQILGQKVEFLVSFYNNEISEKSEIFDDQFSVERPDGSNFTLKIRSTKLEDSAMYFCASSTYFVGNEQFFGPGTRLTVL.

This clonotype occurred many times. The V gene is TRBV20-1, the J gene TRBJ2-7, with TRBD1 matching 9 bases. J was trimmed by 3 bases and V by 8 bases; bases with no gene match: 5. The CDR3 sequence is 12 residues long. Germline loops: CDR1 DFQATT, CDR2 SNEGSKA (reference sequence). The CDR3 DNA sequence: TGCAGTACGCCGGGACAGGGCTACGAGCAGTACTTC. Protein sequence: CSTPGQGYEQYF.

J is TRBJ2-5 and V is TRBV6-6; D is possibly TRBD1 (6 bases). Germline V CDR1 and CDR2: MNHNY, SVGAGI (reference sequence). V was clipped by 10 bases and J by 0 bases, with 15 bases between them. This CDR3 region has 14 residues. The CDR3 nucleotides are TGTGCCACACGGGACACTGGGTACCAAGAGACCCAGTACTTC. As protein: CATRDTGYQETQYF.

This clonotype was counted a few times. CDR3 region: CSARASWEAFF. The CDR3 DNA is TGCAGTGCTAGAGCTTCCTGGGAGGCTTTCTTT. This chain links TRBV20-1 with TRBJ1-1, with D uncertain. The germline V gene encodes CDR1 DFQATT and CDR2 SNEGSKA (reference sequence). The CDR3 extends over 11 amino acids. With 1 base removed from V and 11 bases from J, the gap between germline ends came to 11 bases.

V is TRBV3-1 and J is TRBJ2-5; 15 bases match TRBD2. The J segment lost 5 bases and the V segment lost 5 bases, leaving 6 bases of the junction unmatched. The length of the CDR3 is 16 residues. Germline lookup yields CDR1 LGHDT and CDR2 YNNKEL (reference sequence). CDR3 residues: CASSVRTSGGVETQYF. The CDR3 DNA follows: TGTGCCAGCAGCGTAAGGACTAGCGGGGGGGTGGAGACCCAGTACTTC.

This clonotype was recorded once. CDR3 amino acids: CASSREIARGNEQYF. The CDR3 bases are TGCGCCAGCAGCCGAGAAATAGCTCGGGGGAATGAGCAGTACTTC. The rearrangement links TRBV4-1 to TRBJ2-7; TRBD2 might be the D (6 bases). The germline gives CDR1 MGHRA, CDR2 YSYEKL. This CDR3 has 15 residues. Trimming removed 4 bases at V and 7 bases at J, with 20 bases between.

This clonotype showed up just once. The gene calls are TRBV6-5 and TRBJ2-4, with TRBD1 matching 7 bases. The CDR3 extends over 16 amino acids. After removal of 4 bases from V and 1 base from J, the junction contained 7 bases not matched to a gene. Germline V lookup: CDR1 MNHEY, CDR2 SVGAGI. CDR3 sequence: CASSFTGAGAKNIQYF. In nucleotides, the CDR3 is TGTGCCAGCAGTTTTACAGGGGCAGGGGCCAAAAACATTCAGTACTTC.

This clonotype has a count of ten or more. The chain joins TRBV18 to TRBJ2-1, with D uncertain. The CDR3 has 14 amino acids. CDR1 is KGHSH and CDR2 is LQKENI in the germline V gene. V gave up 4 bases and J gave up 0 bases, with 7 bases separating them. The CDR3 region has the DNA TGTGCCAGCTCACGGGATAGCTCCTACAATGAGCAGTTCTTC. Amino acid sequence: CASSRDSSYNEQFF.

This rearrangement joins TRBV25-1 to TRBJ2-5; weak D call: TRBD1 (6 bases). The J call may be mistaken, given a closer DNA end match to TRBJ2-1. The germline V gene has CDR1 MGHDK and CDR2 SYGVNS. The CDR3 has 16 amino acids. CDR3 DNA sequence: TGTGCCAGCAGTGAATTGGGCAGGGGCCCGCAAGAGACCCAGTTCTTC. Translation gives CASSELGRGPQETQFF.

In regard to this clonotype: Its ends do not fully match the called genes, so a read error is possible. DNA for the CDR3: TGTGCCATCAGTGTAGGGGGGACCTACGGGCAGTACTTC. This gives the protein CAISVGGTYGQYF. This chain joins TRBV10-3 and TRBJ2-7, with D perhaps assigned TRBD1 or TRBD2 (6 bases each). This CDR3 is 13 amino acids long. Per the germline V gene, CDR1 is ENHRY and CDR2 is SYGVKD.

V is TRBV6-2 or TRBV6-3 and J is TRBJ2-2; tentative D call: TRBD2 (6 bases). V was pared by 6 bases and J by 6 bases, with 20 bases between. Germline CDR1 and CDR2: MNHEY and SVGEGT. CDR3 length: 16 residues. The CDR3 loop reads CASSPSTRGRAGELFF. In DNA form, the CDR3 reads TGTGCCAGCAGCCCTTCGACACGGGGGAGAGCCGGGGAGCTGTTTTTT.

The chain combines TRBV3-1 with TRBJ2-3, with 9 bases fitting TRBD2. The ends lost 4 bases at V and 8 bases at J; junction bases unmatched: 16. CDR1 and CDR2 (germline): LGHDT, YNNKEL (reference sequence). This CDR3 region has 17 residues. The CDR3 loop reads CASSRQLAGAPGGTQYF. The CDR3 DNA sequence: TGTGCCAGCAGCCGTCAGTTAGCGGGGGCCCCGGGGGGTACGCAGTATTTT.

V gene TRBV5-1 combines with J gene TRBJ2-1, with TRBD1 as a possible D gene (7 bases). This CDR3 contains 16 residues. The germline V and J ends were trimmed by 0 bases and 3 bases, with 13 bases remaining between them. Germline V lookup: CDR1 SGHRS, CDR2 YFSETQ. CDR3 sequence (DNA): TGCGCCAGCAGCTTGGAGCAGGGGGGATACTACAATGAGCAGTTCTTC. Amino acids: CASSLEQGGYYNEQFF.